Following are 24 T cell receptor beta chains from one sample sequenced in a study of shared clonotypes between healthy human individuals. Profiling relied on immunoSEQ multiplex PCR, and the TCRdb table lists in-frame clones only, not all of them. The sample consists of 450,000 to 500,000 clones, 60% to 85% of them appearing once. The sample consisted of PBMCs. The receptors shown here come from a woman in her thirties or forties in good health. Some clones in this sample may be carry-over from other donors' samples.

This chain links TRBV28 with TRBJ1-2; 7 bases are a match to TRBD1. The CDR3 runs 15 residues. The ends lost 7 bases at V and 2 bases at J; junction bases unmatched: 10. Germline values: CDR1 MDHEN, CDR2 SYDVKM. CDR3 amino acids: CASNPIDRDNYGYTF. The CDR3 DNA reads TGTGCCAGCAACCCAATCGACAGGGACAACTATGGCTACACCTTC.

A few counts support this clone. The rearrangement links TRBV5-4 to TRBJ2-7; D is unresolved. Trimming stripped 4 bases from V and 0 bases from J, with 14 bases between. The CDR3 loop spans 15 amino acids. From germline, CDR1 is SGHNT and CDR2 YYREEE (reference sequence). The CDR3 reads CASSTARKGSYEQYF. DNA of the CDR3: TGTGCCAGCAGCACTGCTAGGAAGGGCTCCTACGAGCAGTACTTC.

V gene TRBV27 combines with J gene TRBJ2-2; the D gene is possibly TRBD1 (6 bases). CDR1 MNHEY and CDR2 SMNVEV come from the germline V gene (reference sequence). V shed 2 bases and J shed 5 bases, with 12 bases lying between them. There are 15 residues in the CDR3. Here the CDR3 reads CASSLRGSGTGELFF. CDR3 DNA sequence: TGTGCCAGCAGTTTAAGGGGGTCGGGGACCGGGGAGCTGTTTTTT.

CDR3 nucleotides: TGTGCCAGCAGCGAGTCCGGGACAGGGGGCGATGGCTACACCTTC. Residues: CASSESGTGGDGYTF. The chain uses TRBV9 and TRBJ1-2; 12 bases agree with TRBD1. CDR3 length: 15 amino acids. Trimming cost V 3 bases and J 6 bases; bases outside gene matches: 6. Germline lookup yields CDR1 SGDLS and CDR2 YYNGEE.

About this clone: A clone one base away is much larger, so this may be a read error. This chain connects TRBV4-1 to TRBJ1-2; the D gene is possibly TRBD1 (5 bases). The V gene's germline CDR1 is MGHRA and CDR2 YSYEKL. The CDR3 loop spans 15 amino acids. The CDR3 region has the DNA TGCGCCAGCAGCCCGCGGGGAGGGGCGGCCTATGGCTACGCCTTC. Its translation is CASSPRGGAAYGYAF.

The sample holds a few counts of this clone. This chain joins TRBV19 and TRBJ2-2, with 8 nucleotides matching TRBD2. This CDR3 has 16 amino acids. Germline loops: CDR1 LNHDA, CDR2 SQIVND (reference sequence). V was pared by 4 bases and J by 4 bases, with 8 bases of the junction left unmatched. The CDR3 DNA sequence: TGTGCCAGTAGTAACCGAGCGGGAGTGAGCACCGGGGAGCTGTTTTTT. This encodes CASSNRAGVSTGELFF.

This chain links TRBV16 with TRBJ1-2; 10 bases fit TRBD1. This CDR3 has 16 amino acids. The germline gives CDR1 KGHSY, CDR2 FQNENV. V was clipped by 2 bases and J by 5 bases; unmatched bases: 8. In DNA form, the CDR3 reads TGTGCCAGCAGCCAAGACCTGGGACAGGGGAAATATGGCTACACCTTC. Its translation is CASSQDLGQGKYGYTF.

This chain joins TRBV6-1 and TRBJ2-2; D is ambiguous. CDR1 is MNHNS, CDR2 SASEGT, per germline. The CDR3 covers 14 residues. Trimming pared 4 bases from V and 3 bases from J, leaving 9 bases between. As DNA, the CDR3 is TGTGCCAGCAGTGCAGGAGATCACACCGGGGAGCTGTTTTTT. Protein sequence: CASSAGDHTGELFF.

The V and J genes are TRBV30 and TRBJ2-2; D is ambiguous. V shed 5 bases and J shed 4 bases, with 14 bases lying between them. Germline V gene data show CDR1 as GTSNPN and CDR2 as SVGIG (reference sequence). The CDR3 sequence is 14 residues long. CDR3 sequence reads: CAWGLDWSTGELFF. Here the CDR3 DNA reads TGTGCCTGGGGATTAGACTGGAGCACCGGGGAGCTGTTTTTT.

V gene TRBV2 combines with J gene TRBJ2-7; D is undetermined. Germline CDR1 SNHLY, CDR2 FYNNEI. V was cut by 3 bases and J by 5 bases, with 5 bases left in between. The CDR3 is made up of 11 amino acids. CDR3 DNA: TGTGCCAGCAGTGATAGCAACGAGCAGTACTTC. Its translation is CASSDSNEQYF.

V is TRBV18 and J is TRBJ2-7, with D possibly called TRBD1 or TRBD2 (7 bases each). V lost 3 bases, J lost 5 bases, and 14 bases lay in between. CDR1 is KGHSH and CDR2 is LQKENI in the germline V gene. The CDR3 runs to 14 residues. CDR3 nucleotides: TGTGCCAGCTCACCGGGCAGGGGGGGCCACGAGCAGTACTTC. As protein: CASSPGRGGHEQYF. Together with reference TRBV18 and TRBJ2-7, the CDR3 gives the full variable domain: NAGVMQNPRHLVRRRGQEARLRCSPMKGHSHVYWYRQLPEEGLKFMVYLQKENIIDESGMPKERFSAEFPKEGPSILRIQQVVRGDSAAYFCASSPGRGGHEQYFGPGTRLTVT.

The J gene is TRBJ2-7, the V gene TRBV5-1; TRBD2 is a possible D gene (7 bases). The CDR3 contains 18 residues. The V end lost 0 bases, the J end lost 0 bases, and 19 bases lay between the germline ends. Germline V CDR1 and CDR2: SGHRS, YFSETQ. CDR3 sequence (DNA): TGCGCCAGCAGCTTGGCGGCTAGCGGAGGGGGGAACTCCTACGAGCAGTACTTC. This codes for CASSLAASGGGNSYEQYF.

This clone was observed at least ten times. The chain has TRBV30 and TRBJ2-6; D is uncertain. Germline assignment: CDR1 GTSNPN and CDR2 SVGIG (reference sequence). V lost 1 base and J lost 4, with 8 bases in between. CDR3 length equals 14 residues. The CDR3: CAWSADAGANVLTF. The CDR3 nucleotides read TGTGCCTGGAGTGCCGACGCCGGGGCCAACGTCCTGACTTTC.

As for this clone: This clone may be a read error of a much larger clone one base away. This specimen includes other DNA sequences encoding the same CDR3. V gene TRBV27 combines with J gene TRBJ1-1, with no clear D. The CDR3 extends over 12 amino acids. The germline V gene encodes CDR1 MNHEY and CDR2 SMNVEV (reference sequence). As DNA, the CDR3 is TGTGCCAGCAGTTCCCCGAACACTGAAGCTTTTTTT. Protein sequence: CASSSPNTEAFF.

The chain recombines TRBV6-6 with TRBJ2-7, with 12 positions matching TRBD2. The CDR3 sequence is 15 residues long. The J segment lost 5 bases and the V segment lost 4 bases, leaving 6 bases of the junction unmatched. CDR1 MNHNY and CDR2 SVGAGI come from the germline V gene (reference sequence). The CDR3 loop is CASSSLAGGQDEQYF. CDR3 nucleotide sequence: TGTGCCAGCAGTTCCCTAGCGGGAGGGCAGGACGAGCAGTACTTC.

J is TRBJ1-1 and V is TRBV5-1; 9 positions match TRBD1. This CDR3 region has 15 residues. Germline V gives CDR1 SGHRS, CDR2 YFSETQ. The V gene end was trimmed by 4 bases and the J gene end by 1 base; junction bases not matched to a gene: 5. The CDR3: CASSIQGAKNTEAFF. In DNA form, the CDR3 reads TGCGCCAGCAGCATACAGGGGGCAAAGAACACTGAAGCTTTCTTT.

The rearrangement links TRBV7-3 to TRBJ2-3; D perhaps matches TRBD2 (5 bases). Germline V CDR1 and CDR2: SGHTA, FQGTGA. V lost 5 bases, J lost 1 base, and 10 bases lay in between. This CDR3 spans 14 amino acids. CDR3 sequence (DNA): TGTGCCAGCAGCGTAGCGTTGGGCACAGATACGCAGTATTTT. Translation gives CASSVALGTDTQYF.

This rearrangement joins TRBV9 to TRBJ2-1; 9 bases are shared with TRBD2. This CDR3 has 15 residues. The germline V gene has CDR1 SGDLS and CDR2 YYNGEE. V trimming: 2 bases; J trimming: 5 bases; junction bases outside the gene matches: 5. The CDR3 loop is CASSVIGTSNNEQFF. In DNA, the CDR3 is TGTGCCAGCAGCGTGATCGGGACTAGCAACAATGAGCAGTTCTTC.

The chain joins TRBV5-1 to TRBJ1-1, with D tentatively TRBD1 (6 bases). CDR1 and CDR2 from the germline V gene are SGHRS and YFSETQ. The CDR3 loop spans 14 amino acids. V dropped 3 bases and J dropped 4 bases, with 13 bases sitting between them. CDR3 DNA sequence: TGCGCCAGCAGCTCGTCGACAGGAGGCACTGAAGCTTTCTTT. This translates into CASSSSTGGTEAFF.

J is TRBJ2-1 and V is TRBV19; 13 bases map to TRBD2. This CDR3 comprises 18 residues. Germline values: CDR1 LNHDA, CDR2 SQIVND (reference sequence). The V gene end was trimmed by 3 bases and the J gene end by 3 bases; junction bases not matched to a gene: 8. CDR3 bases: TGTGCCAGTAGTATGGGACTAGCGGGACTTGGAGGCTACAATGAGCAGTTCTTC. This gives the protein CASSMGLAGLGGYNEQFF.

This clone has at least ten counts. The chain carries TRBV7-9 and TRBJ2-3, with 10 positions matching TRBD2. V lost 2 bases to trimming and J lost 5 bases; unmatched junction nucleotides: 7. Germline V gene lookup returns CDR1 SEHNR and CDR2 FQNEAQ (reference sequence). CDR3 length equals 16 residues. In nucleotides, the CDR3 is TGTGCCAGCAGCTTAAGCCTAGCGGGAGCGGTAGATACGCAGTATTTT. Amino acid sequence: CASSLSLAGAVDTQYF. The full variable domain, rest sourced from reference TRBV7-9 and TRBJ2-3, is DTGVSQNPRHKITKRGQNVTFRCDPISEHNRLYWYRQTLGQGPEFLTYFQNEAQLEKSRLLSDRFSAERPKGSFSTLEIQRTEQGDSAMYLCASSLSLAGAVDTQYFGPGTRLTVL.

This clone was found many times. The chain links TRBV7-2 to TRBJ2-1; no definite D call. CDR3 size: 13 residues. Germline CDR1 is SGHTA and CDR2 is FQGNSA. V lost 3 bases, J lost 8 bases, and 11 bases lay in between. In DNA form, the CDR3 reads TGTGCCAGCAGCTTCGTCCCCTTGGATGAGCAGTTCTTC. This gives the protein CASSFVPLDEQFF.

The gene calls are TRBV19 and TRBJ2-7, with D uncertain. Germline lookup yields CDR1 LNHDA and CDR2 SQIVND (reference sequence). This CDR3 has 13 amino acids. V was pared by 7 bases and J by 7 bases, with 17 bases between. The CDR3 coding sequence is TGTGCCAGTACTCTAACGGGCGCCGCGGAGCAGTACTTC. This encodes CASTLTGAAEQYF.

This clone was seen once. The V and J genes are TRBV7-3 and TRBJ2-7; 11 positions agree with TRBD2. CDR1 is SGHTA, CDR2 FQGTGA, per germline. The V segment lost 2 bases and the J segment 5 bases; nucleotides outside the gene matches: 5. This CDR3 comprises 15 residues. DNA of the CDR3: TGTGCCAGCAGCTTAGTACTAGCGGGAGCGCACGAGCAGTACTTC. Amino acids: CASSLVLAGAHEQYF.